Listed here are 13 T cell receptor beta chains from one sample, sequenced in a study of neurological immune-mediated disorders. Specified time point: longitudinal time-point 3. TCRdb reanalysed the 5' RACE reads using MiXCR and keeps one entry per CDR3 protein. The sample includes around 97,000 distinct CDR3 sequences, approximately 11% seen only once; the top ten take approximately 3.1%. The sample taken for sequencing was PBMCs. Receptor source: a female donor with HTLV-1-associated myelopathy (HAM/TSP).

This clonotype was seen ten or more times. The chain has TRBV3-1 and TRBJ1-1, with TRBD1 matching 11 bases. Trimming cost V 4 bases and J 9 bases; bases outside gene matches: 4. The germline V gene encodes CDR1 LGHDT and CDR2 YNNKEL (reference sequence). The CDR3 sequence is 13 residues long. CDR3 amino acids: CASSPGTGGKAFF. The CDR3 DNA sequence: TGTGCCAGCAGCCCCGGGACAGGGGGGAAAGCTTTCTTT.

This clonotype has ten or more counts. The rearrangement uses TRBV5-1 and TRBJ2-4; the match to TRBD1 covers 7 bases. Per germline, CDR1 SGHRS and CDR2 YFSETQ. The junction had 5 bases not matched to a gene; V was cut back by 4 bases and J by 4 bases. This CDR3 region has 14 residues. DNA of the CDR3: TGCGCCAGCAGCCCCGGGACAGAGAAAAACATTCAGTACTTC. Protein: CASSPGTEKNIQYF.

This clonotype was detected ten times or more. The chain combines TRBV5-1 with TRBJ1-1; perhaps TRBD1 as D (5 bases). Trimming stripped 0 bases from V and 5 bases from J, with 14 bases between. CDR1 is SGHRS and CDR2 is YFSETQ in the germline V gene. The CDR3 has 15 amino acids. CDR3 DNA: TGCGCCAGCAGCTTGGCGGGGGGAAGGGGAACTGAAGCTTTCTTT. Translating gives CASSLAGGRGTEAFF.

This clonotype was detected ten times or more. The rearrangement uses TRBV20-1 and TRBJ1-1; D is undetermined. The CDR3 loop spans 11 amino acids. Between the trimmed V and J ends, which lost 4 bases and 10 bases, there was a span of 13 bases. Germline CDR1 and CDR2: DFQATT and SNEGSKA (reference sequence). In DNA, the CDR3 is TGCAGTGCTATTCGGACCACCGGAGCTTTCTTT. Translating it yields CSAIRTTGAFF.

This clonotype was recorded many times. The gene calls are TRBV10-3 and TRBJ2-5; 11 bases align to TRBD1. V was pared by 0 bases and J by 3 bases, with 3 bases of the junction left unmatched. The CDR3 covers 16 residues. The germline CDR1 and CDR2 sequences are ENHRY and SYGVKD. CDR3 residues: CAISESGTGGEETQYF. CDR3 nucleotide sequence: TGTGCCATCAGTGAGTCGGGGACAGGGGGAGAAGAGACCCAGTACTTC.

The sample holds many counts of this clonotype. This chain joins TRBV7-2 and TRBJ1-4, with D maybe TRBD1 (5 bases). The germline V and J ends were trimmed by 5 bases and 8 bases, with 9 bases remaining between them. Germline CDR1 reads SGHTA; CDR2 reads FQGNSA. The CDR3 consists of 12 residues. The CDR3 DNA sequence: TGTGCCAGCAGCAGAAGGGGAGAAAAACTGTTTTTT. Protein sequence: CASSRRGEKLFF.

In this sample, this clonotype turned up many times. The V call is TRBV20-1, the J call TRBJ2-7; the D call may be TRBD1 or TRBD2 (6 bases each). Trimming took off 0 bases at V and 1 base at J, with 13 bases between the two ends. Germline V gives CDR1 DFQATT, CDR2 SNEGSKA (reference sequence). This CDR3 is built from 15 residues. CDR3 coding DNA: TGCAGTGCTAGAGATCCGAGGGGGGTGTCCTACGAGCAGTACTTC. As protein: CSARDPRGVSYEQYF.

The table lists this clonotype with many counts. The chain couples TRBV5-1 to TRBJ2-5, with D unresolved. Trimming shortened V by 7 bases and J by 5 bases, and 9 bases separated the two germline ends. This CDR3 has 11 residues. In germline, CDR1 is SGHRS, CDR2 YFSETQ. The CDR3 DNA follows: TGCGCCAGCCAGTACCTGGAGACCCAGTACTTC. This sequence encodes CASQYLETQYF.

Concerning this clonotype: At one of its ends the junction is not consistent with the germline gene, which may arise from a read error. V gene TRBV5-1 combines with J gene TRBJ1-4; a weak D match, TRBD1 (6 bases). CDR1 SGHRS and CDR2 YFSETQ come from the germline V gene. The CDR3 covers 14 residues. In DNA form, the CDR3 reads TGCACCAGCAGCTTGGAACAGGGAAACGGTAAACTGTTTTTT. Translated: CTSSLEQGNGKLFF.

Ten or more counts support this clonotype. The chain uses TRBV14 and TRBJ2-7; no clear D. The germline gives CDR1 SGHDN, CDR2 FVKESK. The CDR3 has 12 amino acids. V lost 2 bases, J lost 3 bases, and 5 bases lay in between. This CDR3 is CASSQLGYEQYF. CDR3 coding DNA: TGTGCCAGCAGCCAACTCGGCTACGAGCAGTACTTC.

This clonotype was counted ten times or more. The chain carries TRBV4-2 and TRBJ2-7; weak D call: TRBD2 (5 bases). Germline CDR1 reads LGHNA; CDR2 reads YNFKEQ. The V end was cut by 1 base, the J end by 4 bases, with 14 bases between. The CDR3 consists of 15 residues. Written as DNA, the CDR3 is TGTGCCAGCAGCCAAGGTACGGGGTTCGGGTACGAGCAGTACTTC. This gives the protein CASSQGTGFGYEQYF.

This clonotype was detected ten times or more. The chain combines TRBV5-1 with TRBJ1-2; D not resolved. Between the trimmed V and J ends, which lost 0 bases and 5 bases, there was a span of 11 bases. Germline values: CDR1 SGHRS, CDR2 YFSETQ. The CDR3 consists of 14 residues. This chain's CDR3 is CASSLEWPEYGYTF. CDR3 DNA: TGCGCCAGCAGCTTGGAGTGGCCGGAATATGGCTACACCTTC.

This clonotype was detected ten times or more. V is TRBV7-9 and J is TRBJ2-1; D possibly corresponds to TRBD1 (6 bases). The V end lost 0 bases, the J end lost 10 bases, and 16 bases lay between the germline ends. The CDR3 is 15 residues long. Germline CDR1 is SEHNR and CDR2 is FQNEAQ (reference sequence). The CDR3 region is CASSLANTGFWEQFF. CDR3 sequence (DNA): TGTGCCAGCAGCTTAGCGAACACAGGGTTCTGGGAGCAGTTCTTC.